The rows below give T cell receptor beta chains drawn from one sample of a study of a mutant IDH1 vaccine in newly diagnosed glioma. These receptors have no identified antigens. Some clones are missing from TCRdb's copy, which holds only in-frame ones; the method was immunoSEQ multiplex PCR. Altogether some 42,000 clones are present, under 80% being singletons, with the ten largest covering approximately 5.3%. The specimen was PBMCs, collected from a glioma patient whose treatment included an IDH1 peptide vaccine. These receptors all come from a man aged 45-65 years with glioma. The CDR3 runs from the conserved cysteine through the conserved F or W. A D gene is named only where the DNA matches it firmly. Part of the rows lack a size; the others show once, few, many or a class for expanded clones.

V gene,D gene,clone size,J gene,CDR3 DNA,CDR3 protein
TRBV6-5,TRBD1,.,TRBJ1-2,TGTGCCAGCAGAAAGACAGGGGGCACCTATGGCTACACCTTC,CASRKTGGTYGYTF
TRBV9,.,.,TRBJ1-5,TGTGCCAGCAGCGTGACAGGTTATAGCAATCAGCCCCAGCATTTT,CASSVTGYSNQPQHF
TRBV27,.,.,TRBJ1-1,TGTGCCAGCAGTTTTGGCTCACTGGACACTGAAGCTTTCTTT,CASSFGSLDTEAFF
TRBV7-3,.,.,TRBJ2-7,TGTGCCAGCAGCTTAACGGTGCAACAGGGAGGCGAGCAGTACTTC,CASSLTVQQGGEQYF
TRBV10-3,.,.,TRBJ1-2,TGTGCCATCGAGGGGGACGCCTATGGCTACACCTTC,CAIEGDAYGYTF
TRBV6-5,.,.,TRBJ2-7,TGTGCCAGCAGTTACTCTAGTCCAGCCTACGAGCAGTACTTC,CASSYSSPAYEQYF
TRBV5-5,.,.,TRBJ2-3,TGTGCCAGCAGCTTGGGAAGGGTGACAGATACGCAGTATTTT,CASSLGRVTDTQYF
TRBV6-1,TRBD1,.,TRBJ2-2,TGTGCCAGCAGCCAGGGACAGGCCTTAACCGGGGAGCTGTTTTTT,CASSQGQALTGELFF
TRBV5-1,.,.,TRBJ2-7,TGCGCCAGCAGCCTACCGACAGAAACCTACGAGCAGTACTTC,CASSLPTETYEQYF
TRBV4-3,.,few,TRBJ2-3,TGCGCCAGCAGCCAGGATCAGGTAACAGATACGCAGTATTTT,CASSQDQVTDTQYF
TRBV10-3,TRBD1,.,TRBJ1-1,TGTGCCATCAGGGGACAGGGGGCCCGCAATGAAGCTTTCTTT,CAIRGQGARNEAFF
TRBV4-1,.,.,TRBJ2-1,TGCGCCAGCAGACCGGGGTCTTTCTACAATGAGCAGTTCTTC,CASRPGSFYNEQFF
TRBV5-1,.,.,TRBJ1-1,TGCGCCAGCACTACGCGGGCCGGGAACACTGAAGCTTTCTTT,CASTTRAGNTEAFF
TRBV6-1,.,few,TRBJ1-5,TGTGCCAGCAGTGCGATGCCTACGAGGCGGAGCAATCAGCCCCAGCATTTT,CASSAMPTRRSNQPQHF
TRBV29-1,TRBD1,.,TRBJ2-7,TGCAGCGCGCGAGAAGGACAGGCCTACGAGCAGTACTTC,CSAREGQAYEQYF
TRBV7-2,TRBD2,.,TRBJ2-7,TGTGCCAGCAGCATTAATAGCGGGGGCTACGGGAGCTCCTACGAGCAGTACTTC,CASSINSGGYGSSYEQYF
TRBV10-2,.,few,TRBJ1-1,TGCGCCAGCAGTCTATCGGACCGTGAAGCTTTCTTT,CASSLSDREAFF
TRBV6-5,.,few,TRBJ2-5,TGTGCCAGCTCTGGGGGCGGCCGAGAGACCCAGTACTTC,CASSGGGRETQYF
TRBV6-5,TRBD1,.,TRBJ1-1,TGTGCCACCAGGGGGGAAATGAACACTGAAGCTTTCTTT,CATRGEMNTEAFF
TRBV29-1,.,.,TRBJ1-1,TGCAGCGTAGGTTCTCCGAACACTGAAGCTTTCTTT,CSVGSPNTEAFF
TRBV7-8,.,.,TRBJ2-1,TGTGCCAGCAGCCCGGAGGCCCTAAGCTCCTACAATGAGCAGTTCTTC,CASSPEALSSYNEQFF